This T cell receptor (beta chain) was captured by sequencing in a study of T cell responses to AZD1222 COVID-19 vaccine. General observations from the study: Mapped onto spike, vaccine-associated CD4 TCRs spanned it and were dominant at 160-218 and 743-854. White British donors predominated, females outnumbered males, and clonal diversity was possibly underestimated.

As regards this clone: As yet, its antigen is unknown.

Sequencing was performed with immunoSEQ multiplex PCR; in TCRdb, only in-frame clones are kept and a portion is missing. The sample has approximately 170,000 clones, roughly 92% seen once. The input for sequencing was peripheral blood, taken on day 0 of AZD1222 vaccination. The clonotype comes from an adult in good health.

The CDR3, as DNA: TGCGCCAGCAGTGAGTCGAATAGCGGGAGGTCAGATACGCAGTATTTT. This gives the protein CASSESNSGRSDTQYF. The chain joins TRBV10-1 to TRBJ2-3; 10 bases fit TRBD2. The CDR3 spans 16 residues. Germline lookup yields CDR1 WNHNN and CDR2 SYGVQD (reference sequence). The V gene end was trimmed by 0 bases and the J gene end by 4 bases; junction bases not matched to a gene: 4.